The 25 T cell receptor beta chains given below trace back to one sample, sequenced in a study of blood T cell repertoires in COVID-19. The table came from immunoSEQ multiplex PCR; TCRdb's copy has only in-frame clones and leaves some out. The data hold about 150,000 clones, with roughly 80% observed a single time. The sequenced sample consisted of peripheral blood. These receptors originate from a woman in her fifties or sixties with acute or convalescent COVID-19.

The chain uses TRBV2 and TRBJ1-3, with D perhaps matching TRBD1 (5 bases). CDR1 SNHLY and CDR2 FYNNEI come from the germline V gene. The CDR3 covers 17 residues. Trimming pared 3 bases from V and 0 bases from J, leaving 15 bases between. CDR3 protein: CASSDVGQFHSGNTIYF. The DNA for the CDR3 is TGTGCCAGCAGTGATGTGGGGCAGTTTCACTCTGGAAACACCATATATTTT.

The chain recombines TRBV13 with TRBJ1-1; 8 bases align to TRBD1. This CDR3 region has 12 residues. Germline-derived CDR1 and CDR2 are PRHDT and FYEKMQ (reference sequence). The V and J ends lost 5 bases and 11 bases, in that order; junction bases with no gene match: 7. CDR3 in amino acids: CASSIRTGRAFF. CDR3 nucleotide sequence: TGTGCCAGCAGCATTAGGACAGGGAGGGCTTTCTTT.

This clone has just one count. The chain couples TRBV30 to TRBJ1-2, with a possible D match to TRBD1 (6 bases). This CDR3 has 11 residues. The germline V gene has CDR1 GTSNPN and CDR2 SVGIG (reference sequence). Deletions cut 5 bases from V and 8 bases from J, with 12 bases between. The CDR3: CAWGLGQGYTF. The CDR3 DNA sequence: TGTGCCTGGGGACTGGGACAAGGCTACACCTTC.

CDR3 in amino acids: CASSLMTGPNSPLHF. DNA for the CDR3: TGTGCCAGCAGCTTAATGACAGGGCCCAATTCACCCCTCCACTTT. The chain has TRBV7-3 and TRBJ1-6, with 7 bases that match TRBD1. Germline V lookup: CDR1 SGHTA, CDR2 FQGTGA. This CDR3 has 15 amino acids. V gave up 1 base and J gave up 7 bases; unmatched junction bases: 4.

The chain recombines TRBV5-6 with TRBJ1-5, with no clear D. There are 15 residues in the CDR3. The germline V gene has CDR1 SGHDT and CDR2 YYEEEE. The V end was cut by 1 base, the J end by 0 bases, with 8 bases between. The CDR3 DNA reads as TGTGCCAGCAGCTTGTACGGTTATAGCAATCAGCCCCAGCATTTT. As protein: CASSLYGYSNQPQHF.

This rearrangement joins TRBV18 to TRBJ1-1; TRBD1 is a possible D gene (6 bases). This CDR3 comprises 15 residues. Per germline, CDR1 KGHSH and CDR2 LQKENI. V gave up 1 base and J gave up 1 base, with 10 bases separating them. In nucleotides, the CDR3 is TGTGCCAGCTCACCACTGCAGGGGTGGAACACTGAAGCTTTCTTT. As protein: CASSPLQGWNTEAFF. Combining the CDR3 with reference TRBV18 and TRBJ1-1 gives the whole variable domain NAGVMQNPRHLVRRRGQEARLRCSPMKGHSHVYWYRQLPEEGLKFMVYLQKENIIDESGMPKERFSAEFPKEGPSILRIQQVVRGDSAAYFCASSPLQGWNTEAFFGQGTRLTVV.

The chain joins TRBV9 to TRBJ1-1, with 7 nucleotides matching TRBD1. V shed 0 bases, J shed 1 base, and the junction held 3 bases outside the gene matches. The CDR3 runs 15 residues. CDR1 is SGDLS and CDR2 is YYNGEE in the germline V gene. Written as DNA, the CDR3 is TGTGCCAGCAGCGTAGCTAGGACAGGGAACACTGAAGCTTTCTTT. Its translation is CASSVARTGNTEAFF.

The chain joins TRBV5-4 to TRBJ2-2; 8 bases match TRBD1. This CDR3 is built from 16 residues. Trimming took 5 bases from V and 2 from J; bases not matched to a gene: 8. Germline V gene data show CDR1 as SGHNT and CDR2 as YYREEE (reference sequence). The CDR3 DNA sequence: TGTGCCAGCAGTCCGAGCGCAGGGGGCAACACCGGGGAGCTGTTTTTT. Translation: CASSPSAGGNTGELFF. Supplemented by reference TRBV5-4 and TRBJ2-2, the full variable domain reads ETGVTQSPTHLIKTRGQQVTLRCSSQSGHNTVSWYQQALGQGPQFIFQYYREEENGRGNFPPRFSGLQFPNYSSELNVNALELDDSALYLCASSPSAGGNTGELFFGEGSRLTVL.

The chain joins TRBV3-1 (or the pseudogene TRBV3-2) to TRBJ2-1; 9 nucleotides agree with TRBD2. Germline V CDR1 and CDR2: LGHDT, YNNKEL (reference sequence). Trimming cost V 0 bases and J 11 bases; bases outside gene matches: 5. The CDR3 contains 14 residues. CDR3 region: CASSQDWLAGKQFF. The CDR3 region has the DNA TGTGCCAGCAGCCAAGATTGGCTAGCGGGGAAGCAGTTCTTC.

This clone was found once. This sequence joins TRBV7-2 and TRBJ2-1, with a weak D call TRBD2 (6 bases). The CDR3 spans 15 residues. V dropped 1 base and J dropped 5 bases, with 12 bases sitting between them. From germline, CDR1 is SGHTA and CDR2 FQGNSA. The CDR3 DNA sequence: TGTGCCAGCAGCTTAGAGGAGGGGATGAACAATGAGCAGTTCTTC. Residues: CASSLEEGMNNEQFF.

The chain links TRBV7-2 to TRBJ2-1, with TRBD2 identical over 8 bases. The germline gives CDR1 SGHTA, CDR2 FQGNSA. The CDR3 is made up of 15 amino acids. V gave up 6 bases and J gave up 3 bases; unmatched junction bases: 7. DNA of the CDR3: TGTGCCAGCAGAGAGCCCGGGACTAGCTACAATGAGCAGTTCTTC. Translating gives CASREPGTSYNEQFF. Full variable domain (missing parts from reference TRBV7-2 and TRBJ2-1): GAGVSQSPSNKVTEKGKDVELRCDPISGHTALYWYRQSLGQGLEFLIYFQGNSAPDKSGLPSDRFSAERTGGSVSTLTIQRTQQEDSAVYLCASREPGTSYNEQFFGPGTRLTVL.

This chain uses TRBV28 with TRBJ1-4, with TRBD1 matching over 8 bases. This CDR3 spans 14 amino acids. With 6 bases clipped from V and 7 bases from J, the junction kept 7 bases outside the gene matches. Germline lookup yields CDR1 MDHEN and CDR2 SYDVKM. The DNA of the CDR3 is TGTGCCAGCAGCCTCAGGGGGCACGTTGAAAAACTGTTTTTT. Translation gives CASSLRGHVEKLFF.

V gene TRBV2 combines with J gene TRBJ2-3; D perhaps matches TRBD2 (7 bases). The V gene's germline CDR1 is SNHLY and CDR2 FYNNEI. This CDR3 is 16 amino acids long. V was cut by 5 bases and J by 2 bases, with 17 bases left in between. Here the CDR3 DNA reads TGTGCCAGCAGTCGGGAGGCGGGGGCGTTCACAGATACGCAGTATTTT. This codes for CASSREAGAFTDTQYF.

The chain is built from TRBV3-1 (or the pseudogene TRBV3-2) and TRBJ2-2; 8 bases line up with TRBD2. V lost 0 bases and J lost 1; bases outside the gene matches: 7. Germline-derived CDR1 and CDR2 are LGHDT and YNNKEL (reference sequence). The CDR3 has 18 amino acids. CDR3 in DNA: TGTGCCAGCAGCCAAGATCCGGGACTAGTGGGGAACACCGGGGAGCTGTTTTTT. Its protein is CASSQDPGLVGNTGELFF.

This clone is a singleton in its sample. The CDR3: CATSSQGARVGYTF. CDR3 DNA: TGTGCCACCAGCTCCCAGGGGGCACGGGTTGGCTACACCTTC. This chain connects TRBV15 to TRBJ1-2, with 8 nucleotides matching TRBD1. Germline CDR1 is LNHNV and CDR2 is YYDKDF (reference sequence). This CDR3 comprises 14 residues. The V segment lost 5 bases and the J segment 7 bases; nucleotides outside the gene matches: 9.

This clone was seen a single time. This chain uses TRBV6-5 with TRBJ1-2, with 7 bases aligning to TRBD1. V gave up 4 bases and J gave up 4 bases; unmatched junction bases: 9. Germline values: CDR1 MNHEY, CDR2 SVGAGI. The CDR3 totals 15 residues. The CDR3: CASSSGTAFGYGYTF. The CDR3 bases are TGTGCCAGCAGTTCCGGGACAGCTTTTGGCTATGGCTACACCTTC.

This CDR3 reads CASSVTGGASYNEQFF. The CDR3 nucleotides read TGTGCCAGCAGCGTAACAGGGGGGGCCTCCTACAATGAGCAGTTCTTC. V gene TRBV9 combines with J gene TRBJ2-1; perhaps TRBD1 as D (8 bases). V lost 1 base and J 0 bases, leaving 11 bases between the germline ends. The CDR3 runs 16 residues. Germline values: CDR1 SGDLS, CDR2 YYNGEE.

This clone was observed once. V is TRBV29-1 and J is TRBJ1-5; possible D gene TRBD1, 6 bases. CDR3 length equals 12 residues. Germline V CDR1 and CDR2: SQVTM, ANQGSEA. The V end lost 6 bases, the J end lost 2 bases, and 8 bases lay between the germline ends. The CDR3 reads CSVPGGNQPQHF. The CDR3 DNA reads TGCAGCGTCCCAGGGGGCAATCAGCCCCAGCATTTT.

The rearrangement links TRBV9 to TRBJ2-5; weak D call: TRBD2 (7 bases). The V end lost 0 bases, the J end lost 1 base, and 10 bases lay between the germline ends. This CDR3 contains 15 residues. CDR1 is SGDLS and CDR2 is YYNGEE in the germline V gene. The CDR3 spells CASSVEGGFQETQYF. CDR3 sequence (DNA): TGTGCCAGCAGCGTAGAGGGGGGGTTCCAAGAGACCCAGTACTTC.

This chain links TRBV6-5 with TRBJ2-7, with a possible D match to TRBD1 (6 bases). CDR1 MNHEY and CDR2 SVGAGI come from the germline V gene. Trimming removed 7 bases from V and 7 bases from J, with 20 bases in between. This CDR3 is 14 amino acids long. The chain's CDR3 is CASTPRQGSGEQYF. The CDR3 nucleotides read TGTGCCAGCACTCCTCGGCAGGGGTCAGGGGAGCAGTACTTC.

This clone was detected only once. The genes are TRBV10-3 and TRBJ2-2, with 13 bases identical to TRBD2. The germline V gene has CDR1 ENHRY and CDR2 SYGVKD. Trimming cost V 5 bases and J 1 base; bases outside gene matches: 10. CDR3 size: 19 residues. DNA of the CDR3: TGTGCCATCAGTCGCCAACTAGCGGGGGGGCTCTTGAACACCGGGGAGCTGTTTTTT. Translated: CAISRQLAGGLLNTGELFF.

This clone was counted once. This rearrangement joins TRBV7-2 to TRBJ1-6, with D perhaps matching TRBD1 (6 bases). CDR1 and CDR2 from the germline V gene are SGHTA and FQGNSA. V was shortened by 0 bases and J by 10 bases, with 13 bases between the two germline ends. The CDR3 covers 15 residues. The CDR3 is CASSLAGGLISPLHF. CDR3 in DNA: TGTGCCAGCAGCTTAGCGGGGGGGCTCATATCACCCCTCCACTTT.

V is TRBV5-1 and J is TRBJ1-6; tentatively, D is TRBD1 (6 bases). The V end was cut by 3 bases, the J end by 7 bases, with 17 bases between. The V gene's germline CDR1 is SGHRS and CDR2 YFSETQ. There are 16 residues in the CDR3. For the CDR3, the DNA is TGCGCCAGCAGCTCGGACGCAGGGGCCGTGAATTCACCCCTCCACTTT. This translates into CASSSDAGAVNSPLHF.

The chain employs TRBV19 and TRBJ2-3; 7 bases align to TRBD2. Looked up from germline, CDR1 is LNHDA and CDR2 is SQIVND (reference sequence). The CDR3 contains 14 residues. The V gene end was trimmed by 6 bases and the J gene end by 3 bases; junction bases not matched to a gene: 6. This CDR3 reads CASRMMGGTDTQYF. In DNA, the CDR3 is TGTGCCAGTAGGATGATGGGGGGGACAGATACGCAGTATTTT. Looking up the rest from reference TRBV19 and TRBJ2-3 gives the full variable domain: DGGITQSPKYLFRKEGQNVTLSCEQNLNHDAMYWYRQDPGQGLRLIYYSQIVNDFQKGDIAEGYSVSREKKESFPLTVTSAQKNPTAFYLCASRMMGGTDTQYFGPGTRLTVL.

The chain has TRBV18 and TRBJ1-1; TRBD1 agrees at 7 bases. The trim removed 3 bases at V and 6 bases at J, leaving 10 bases unmatched. CDR1 is KGHSH, CDR2 LQKENI, per germline. The CDR3 has 15 amino acids. The CDR3 bases are TGTGCCAGCTCACCGAAACAGGGGTTGGAGGCTGAAGCTTTCTTT. Amino acids: CASSPKQGLEAEAFF. Based on the CDR3 plus reference TRBV18 and TRBJ1-1, the full variable domain is NAGVMQNPRHLVRRRGQEARLRCSPMKGHSHVYWYRQLPEEGLKFMVYLQKENIIDESGMPKERFSAEFPKEGPSILRIQQVVRGDSAAYFCASSPKQGLEAEAFFGQGTRLTVV.